This record covers a single T cell receptor (beta chain). Its antigen remains unknown. V lost 5 bases, J lost 2 bases, and 6 bases stayed unmatched. This CDR3 contains 15 residues. CDR1 is LGHNA and CDR2 is YNFKEQ in the germline V gene. A multiplex PCR was run with 60 Vbeta primers and 13 Jbeta primers. The repertoire was sequenced with immunoSEQ multiplex PCR; TCRdb's copy has only in-frame clones and lacks some. This sample has under 200,000 clones, with roughly 13% found just once. This sample is drawn from a study of cytomegalovirus exposure and HLA in healthy donors. About the research overall: Some 87 million unique TCRs from HLA-typed donors were held in an early release of data. Study observations and caveats: Researchers reported from a later analysis that most CMV-associated TCR beta chains appeared HLA-restricted. Prior analysis indicated that the majority of TCR beta V segments exhibited productivity approximately 87% or approximately 30% of the time. Cytomegalovirus-associated status was assigned to around 160 TCR beta chains.

This TCR came from a man between 50 and 59 years old in good health and CMV-seropositive. Source material: PBMCs. This chain links TRBV4-2 with TRBJ2-4, with 7 bases identical to TRBD1. CDR3 sequence (DNA): TGTGCCAGCAGCGACGAGGGGGCGTCCAAAAACATTCAGTACTTC. Amino acid sequence: CASSDEGASKNIQYF.